This section outlines one T cell receptor (beta chain) sequence together with its context. Its antigen is undetermined. V was pared by 1 base and J by 5 bases, with 7 bases of the junction left unmatched. The CDR3 spans 15 residues. Germline V lookup: CDR1 SQVTM, CDR2 ANQGSEA. These data come from a study of PD-1 blockade in mismatch repair-deficient tumors. Profiled with immunoSEQ multiplex PCR; TCRdb holds only in-frame clones, not every one. The sample lists around 52,000 clones; 65% to 85% were seen once. Regarding the study as a whole: Tumor-resident clones, often absent from pretreatment blood, expanded after pembrolizumab and then contracted.

The specimen comprised peripheral blood, sampled around 19 weeks after starting pembrolizumab. The clonotype originates from an adult with mismatch repair-deficient cancer. The genes are TRBV29-1 and TRBJ2-1; TRBD1 aligns across 8 bases. The CDR3: CSVEGDRWNDNEQFF. DNA of the CDR3: TGCAGCGTTGAAGGGGACAGGTGGAACGACAATGAGCAGTTCTTC.